A single T cell receptor (beta chain) is shown here with its context. Its antigen is unknown. The data were taken from a study of CD8+ T cells in alopecia areata. Across the study: Dosing with tofacitinib proceeded for 6 to 18 months, followed by 6 months off drug. General study points: Tofacitinib significantly lowered scalp clonality and expanded CD8+ clones among the top 100. Compared with mice, patients displayed less clear TCR sharing, possibly for HLA-related reasons.

RNA extraction was followed by reverse transcription into cDNA, which acted as the sequencing template. Assay used: immunoSEQ multiplex PCR; TCRdb lists only in-frame clones, some missing. The repertoire holds approximately 150,000 clones, with 60% as singletons. V lost 5 bases and J 9 bases, leaving 13 bases between the germline ends. The V gene's germline CDR1 is SQVTM and CDR2 ANQGSEA. The CDR3 length is 11 residues. As for treatment: oral pan-JAK inhibitor, 5-10 mg twice daily. Samples from alopecia areata patients were lesional scalp punch biopsies and peripheral blood. Sequencing was performed on CD4+ T cells sorted from blood, taken at week 24, from a patient treated with tofacitinib. This TCR was recovered from a human donor with alopecia areata. The rearrangement links TRBV29-1 to TRBJ1-1; D is uncertain. Written as DNA, the CDR3 is TGCAGCGTTTTGCCCCCCGGGCAAGCTTTCTTT. Translation: CSVLPPGQAFF.